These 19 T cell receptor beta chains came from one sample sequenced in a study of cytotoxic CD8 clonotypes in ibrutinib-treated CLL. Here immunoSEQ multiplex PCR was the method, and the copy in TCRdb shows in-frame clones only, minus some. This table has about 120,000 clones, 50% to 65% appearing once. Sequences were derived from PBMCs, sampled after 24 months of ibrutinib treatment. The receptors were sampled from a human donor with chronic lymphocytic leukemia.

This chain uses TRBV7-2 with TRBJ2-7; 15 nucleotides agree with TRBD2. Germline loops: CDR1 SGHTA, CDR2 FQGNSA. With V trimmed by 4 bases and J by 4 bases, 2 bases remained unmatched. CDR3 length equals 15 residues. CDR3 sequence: CASSSGTSGGYEQYF. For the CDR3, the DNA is TGTGCCAGCAGCTCGGGGACTAGCGGGGGGTACGAGCAGTACTTC.

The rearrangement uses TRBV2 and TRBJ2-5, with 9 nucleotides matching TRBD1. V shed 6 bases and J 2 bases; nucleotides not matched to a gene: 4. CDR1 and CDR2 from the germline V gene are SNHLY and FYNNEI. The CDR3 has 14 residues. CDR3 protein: CASRAGTGQETQYF. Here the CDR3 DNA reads TGTGCCAGCAGGGCCGGGACAGGGCAAGAGACCCAGTACTTC.

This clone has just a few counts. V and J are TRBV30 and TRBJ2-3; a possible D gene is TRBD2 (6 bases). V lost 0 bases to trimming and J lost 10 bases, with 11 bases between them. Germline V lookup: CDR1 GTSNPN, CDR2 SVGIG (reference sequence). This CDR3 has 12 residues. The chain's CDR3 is CAWSVKGTAQYF. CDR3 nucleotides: TGTGCCTGGAGTGTAAAGGGGACTGCGCAGTATTTT.

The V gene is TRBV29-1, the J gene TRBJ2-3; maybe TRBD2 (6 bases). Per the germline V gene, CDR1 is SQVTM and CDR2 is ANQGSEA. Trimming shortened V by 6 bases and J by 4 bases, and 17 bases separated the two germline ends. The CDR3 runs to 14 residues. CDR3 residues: CSVRTSWEPDTQYF. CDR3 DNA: TGCAGCGTCCGTACTAGCTGGGAGCCAGATACGCAGTATTTT.

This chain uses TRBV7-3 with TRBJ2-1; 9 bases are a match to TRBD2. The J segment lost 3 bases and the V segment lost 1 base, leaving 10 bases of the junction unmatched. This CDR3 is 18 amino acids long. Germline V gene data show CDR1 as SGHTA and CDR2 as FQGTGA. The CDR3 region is CASSLKGASGAIYNEQFF. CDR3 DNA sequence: TGTGCCAGCAGCTTAAAAGGGGCTAGCGGGGCTATCTACAATGAGCAGTTCTTC.

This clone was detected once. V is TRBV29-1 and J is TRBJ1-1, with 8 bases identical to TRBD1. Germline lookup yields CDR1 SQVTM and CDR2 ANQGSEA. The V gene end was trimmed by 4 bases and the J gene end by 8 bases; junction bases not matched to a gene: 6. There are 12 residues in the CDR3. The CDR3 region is CSVARQGAEAFF. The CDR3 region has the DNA TGCAGCGTTGCCCGGCAGGGGGCCGAAGCTTTCTTT.

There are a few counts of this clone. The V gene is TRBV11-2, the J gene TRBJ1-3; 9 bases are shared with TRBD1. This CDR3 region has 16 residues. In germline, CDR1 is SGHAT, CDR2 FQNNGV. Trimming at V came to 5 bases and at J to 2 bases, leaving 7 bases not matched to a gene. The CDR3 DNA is TGTGCCAGCAGCCTCCGGGACAGGGAGACTGGAAACACCATATATTTT. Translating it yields CASSLRDRETGNTIYF.

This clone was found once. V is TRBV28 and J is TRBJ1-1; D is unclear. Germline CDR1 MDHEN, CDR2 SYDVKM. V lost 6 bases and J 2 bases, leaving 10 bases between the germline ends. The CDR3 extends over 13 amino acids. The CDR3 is CASRDGRNTEAFF. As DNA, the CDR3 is TGTGCCAGCAGGGACGGAAGAAACACTGAAGCTTTCTTT.

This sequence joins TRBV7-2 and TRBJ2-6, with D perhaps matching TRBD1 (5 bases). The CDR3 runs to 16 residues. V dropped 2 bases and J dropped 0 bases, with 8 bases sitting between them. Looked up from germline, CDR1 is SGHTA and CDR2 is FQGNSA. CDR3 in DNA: TGTGCCAGCAGCTTACGACAGATCTCTGGGGCCAACGTCCTGACTTTC. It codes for CASSLRQISGANVLTF. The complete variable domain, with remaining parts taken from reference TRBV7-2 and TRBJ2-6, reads GAGVSQSPSNKVTEKGKDVELRCDPISGHTALYWYRQSLGQGLEFLIYFQGNSAPDKSGLPSDRFSAERTGGSVSTLTIQRTQQEDSAVYLCASSLRQISGANVLTFGAGSRLTVL.

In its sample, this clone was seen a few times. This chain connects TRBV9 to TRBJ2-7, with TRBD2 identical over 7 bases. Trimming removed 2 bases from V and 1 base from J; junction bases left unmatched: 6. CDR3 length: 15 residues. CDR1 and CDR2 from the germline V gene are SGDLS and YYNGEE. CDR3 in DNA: TGTGCCAGCAGCGTGGGAGGGAGAGGGTCCTACGAGCAGTACTTC. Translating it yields CASSVGGRGSYEQYF.

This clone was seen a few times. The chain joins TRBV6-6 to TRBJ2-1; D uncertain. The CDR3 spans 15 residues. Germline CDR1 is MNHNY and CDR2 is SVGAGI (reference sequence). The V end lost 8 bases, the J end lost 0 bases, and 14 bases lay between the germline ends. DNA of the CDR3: TGTGCCAGCCTGTGGGGTGGTAGCTCCTACAATGAGCAGTTCTTC. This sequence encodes CASLWGGSSYNEQFF.

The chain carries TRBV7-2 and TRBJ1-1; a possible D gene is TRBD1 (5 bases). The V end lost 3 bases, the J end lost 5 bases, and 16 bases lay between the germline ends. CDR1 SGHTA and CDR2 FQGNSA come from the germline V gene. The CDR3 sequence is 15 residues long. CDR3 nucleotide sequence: TGTGCCAGCAGCTTTACCGGGGCCCCGGGGACTGAAGCTTTCTTT. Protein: CASSFTGAPGTEAFF.

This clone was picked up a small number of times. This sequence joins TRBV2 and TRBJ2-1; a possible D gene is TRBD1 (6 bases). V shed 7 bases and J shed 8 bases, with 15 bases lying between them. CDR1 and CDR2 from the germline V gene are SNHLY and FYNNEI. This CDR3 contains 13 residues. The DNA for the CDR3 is TGTGCCAGCACCCCCTCAGGGGCGGATGAGCAGTTCTTC. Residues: CASTPSGADEQFF.

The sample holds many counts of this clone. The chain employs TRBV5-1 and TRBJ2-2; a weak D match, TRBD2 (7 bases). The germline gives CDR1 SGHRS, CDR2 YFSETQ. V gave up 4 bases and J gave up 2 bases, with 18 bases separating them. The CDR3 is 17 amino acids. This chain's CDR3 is CASSPHGLGGNTGELFF. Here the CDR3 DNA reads TGCGCCAGCAGCCCTCACGGACTAGGGGGTAACACCGGGGAGCTGTTTTTT.

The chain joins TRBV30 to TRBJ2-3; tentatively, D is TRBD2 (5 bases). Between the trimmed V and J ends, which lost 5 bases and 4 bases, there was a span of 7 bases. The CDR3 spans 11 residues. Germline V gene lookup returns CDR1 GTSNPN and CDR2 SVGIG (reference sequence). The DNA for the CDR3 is TGTGCCTGGGACGGGGCAGATACGCAGTATTTT. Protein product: CAWDGADTQYF.

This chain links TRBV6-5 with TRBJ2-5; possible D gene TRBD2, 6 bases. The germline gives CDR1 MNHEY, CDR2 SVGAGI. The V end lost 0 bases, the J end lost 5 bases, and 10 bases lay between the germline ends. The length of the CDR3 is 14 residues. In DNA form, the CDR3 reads TGTGCCAGCAGTTACTCCGGAGGGAGGGAGACCCAGTACTTC. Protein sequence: CASSYSGGRETQYF.

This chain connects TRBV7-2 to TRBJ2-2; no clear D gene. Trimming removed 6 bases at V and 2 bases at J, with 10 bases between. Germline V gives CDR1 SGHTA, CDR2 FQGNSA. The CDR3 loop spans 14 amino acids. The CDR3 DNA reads TGTGCCAGCAGTACTAAGACCAACACCGGGGAGCTGTTTTTT. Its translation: CASSTKTNTGELFF.

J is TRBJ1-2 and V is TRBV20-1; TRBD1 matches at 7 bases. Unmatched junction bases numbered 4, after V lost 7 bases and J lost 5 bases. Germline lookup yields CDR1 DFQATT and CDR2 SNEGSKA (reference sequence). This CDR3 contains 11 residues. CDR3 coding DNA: TGCAGTGTACAGGGGCGGTATGGCTACACCTTC. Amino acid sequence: CSVQGRYGYTF.

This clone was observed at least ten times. CDR3 nucleotide sequence: TGTGCCAGCAGCCAATCCGGGACGCCTAATGAAAAACTGTTTTTT. Translating gives CASSQSGTPNEKLFF. The gene calls are TRBV7-9 and TRBJ1-4, with D perhaps matching TRBD1 (5 bases). Germline V gene data show CDR1 as SEHNR and CDR2 as FQNEAQ (reference sequence). CDR3 length: 15 amino acids. V was pared by 5 bases and J by 3 bases, with 13 bases between.